One and the same sample provided the 11 T cell receptor beta chains below, sequenced in a study of blood T cells in healthy people across ages. The second PCR ran roughly 7 to 12 cycles with a sample-barcoded 5' primer and J-beta primers. TCRdb passed the 5' RACE reads through MiXCR, listing each CDR3 protein once. Seen here are 650,000 or so distinct CDR3 sequences, around 52% observed once, and the top ten hold 13%. Sequenced: blood. The source is a woman of 80 years or more in good health.

This clonotype was seen at least ten times. The rearrangement links TRBV12-3 or TRBV12-4 to TRBJ2-7; a weak D match, TRBD2 (5 bases). CDR3 length equals 13 residues. Trimming took 1 base from V and 11 from J, leaving 15 bases between them. The CDR3 loop reads CASSLGTRRRKYF. CDR3 bases: TGTGCCAGCAGTTTAGGGACCCGAAGGAGGAAGTACTTC.

There are a few counts of this clonotype. V gene TRBV5-1 combines with J gene TRBJ2-5; D is unclear. The V end was cut by 5 bases, the J end by 11 bases, with 25 bases between. Germline CDR1 SGHRS, CDR2 YFSETQ. CDR3 length: 15 amino acids. The chain's CDR3 is CASSRAGSEYNEQYF. CDR3 DNA sequence: TGCGCCAGCAGTAGGGCCGGATCAGAATACAATGAGCAGTACTTC.

This clonotype has just a few counts. One base away lies a much larger clone, so this may be a sequencing read error. The chain joins TRBV6-5 to TRBJ2-3, with D tentatively TRBD1 or TRBD2 (5 bases each). Germline CDR1 reads MNHEY; CDR2 reads SVGAGI. This CDR3 has 16 residues. V was shortened by 8 bases and J by 4 bases, with 22 bases between the two germline ends. The CDR3 is CASGRQGARGSDTQYF. In nucleotides, the CDR3 is TGTGCCAGCGGGCGGCAGGGAGCTCGGGGCTCAGATACGCAGTATTTT.

Many counts were recorded for this clonotype. V and J are TRBV21-1 and TRBJ2-7. TRBV21-1 is shown as a pseudogene. The CDR3 runs 13 residues. This CDR3 reads CASSQDDEYEQYF. Written as DNA, the CDR3 is TGTGCCAGCAGCCAGGACGACGAGTACGAGCAGTACTTC.

This clonotype appeared a few times. This chain uses TRBV27 with TRBJ2-7; 7 bases match TRBD1. The CDR3 length is 13 residues. V was pared by 6 bases and J by 4 bases, with 6 bases of the junction left unmatched. Germline lookup yields CDR1 MNHEY and CDR2 SMNVEV (reference sequence). The CDR3 protein is CASRKTGSYEQYF. The DNA for the CDR3 is TGTGCCAGCAGAAAGACAGGGTCTTACGAGCAGTACTTC.

This sequence joins TRBV3-1 and TRBJ1-4, with D perhaps matching TRBD1 (6 bases). V was shortened by 0 bases and J by 2 bases, with 10 bases between the two germline ends. The CDR3 extends over 16 amino acids. Germline V lookup: CDR1 LGHDT, CDR2 YNNKEL (reference sequence). The CDR3 here is CASSQEAGVTNEKLFF. CDR3 sequence (DNA): TGTGCCAGCAGCCAAGAAGCAGGGGTGACTAATGAAAAACTGTTTTTT.

The rearrangement links TRBV6-5 to TRBJ2-3, with 10 bases lining up with TRBD2. This CDR3 comprises 15 residues. Germline V gene lookup returns CDR1 MNHEY and CDR2 SVGAGI. Unmatched junction bases numbered 6, after V lost 4 bases and J lost 5 bases. CDR3 DNA: TGTGCCAGCAGTTTTACTAGCGGGGAGGGAGATACGCAGTATTTT. Its protein is CASSFTSGEGDTQYF.

CDR3 nucleotides: TGTGCCAGCAGGGCACAGGGCAATCAGCCCCAGCATTTT. Protein: CASRAQGNQPQHF. The chain uses TRBV7-2 and TRBJ1-5, with D possibly matching TRBD1 (5 bases). CDR3 length: 13 residues. From germline, CDR1 is SGHTA and CDR2 FQGNSA. The V and J ends lost 6 bases and 2 bases respectively, with 8 bases between them.

J is TRBJ1-2 and V is TRBV11-1; the match to TRBD1 covers 10 bases. Per the germline V gene, CDR1 is SGHAT and CDR2 is FQDESV (reference sequence). The CDR3 sequence is 16 residues long. V shed 1 base and J 8 bases; nucleotides not matched to a gene: 10. CDR3 nucleotides: TGTGCCAGCAGCTTAGTTGGGACAGGGGCTCTTGGCGGCTACACCTTC. It encodes CASSLVGTGALGGYTF.

CDR3 protein: CASRDRFNQPQHF. CDR3 nucleotides: TGTGCCAGCCGGGACCGGTTTAATCAGCCCCAGCATTTT. This rearrangement joins TRBV12-3 or TRBV12-4 to TRBJ1-5, with D possibly TRBD1 on 5 matching bases. V gave up 8 bases and J gave up 4 bases, with 12 bases separating them. This CDR3 region has 13 residues.

The table lists this clonotype with a few counts. The V gene is TRBV29-1, the J gene TRBJ1-1; D is ambiguous. Germline values: CDR1 SQVTM, CDR2 ANQGSEA. Trimming left V 4 bases short and J 4 bases short, with 7 bases between. The CDR3 has 11 residues. DNA of the CDR3: TGCAGCGTTGGAGAGGGCACTGAAGCTTTCTTT. The encoded protein is CSVGEGTEAFF. The entire variable domain, with the rest obtained from reference TRBV29-1 and TRBJ1-1, is as follows: SAVISQKPSRDICQRGTSLTIQCQVDSQVTMMFWYRQQPGQSLTLIATANQGSEATYESGFVIDKFPISRPNLTFSTLTVSNMSPEDSSIYLCSVGEGTEAFFGQGTRLTVV.